A single sample gave rise to the 23 T cell receptor beta chains below, sequenced in a study of identical twins. TCRdb passed the 5' RACE reads through MiXCR, listing each CDR3 protein once. The repertoire has fewer than 450,000 distinct CDR3 sequences, about 9% of them found once; the top ten carry roughly 8.9%. Sample: naive T cells sorted from blood. The receptors were sampled from a woman in her forties or fifties in good health.

This clonotype was seen a handful of times. V and J are TRBV25-1 and TRBJ2-1; 8 bases are a match to TRBD1. The germline CDR1 and CDR2 sequences are MGHDK and SYGVNS. This CDR3 is 15 amino acids long. Trimming removed 7 bases from V and 4 bases from J; junction bases left unmatched: 9. CDR3 sequence: CASKKTGERYNEQFF. In DNA, the CDR3 is TGTGCCAGCAAGAAGACAGGGGAGAGATACAATGAGCAGTTCTTC.

This clonotype was found a few times. The chain has TRBV10-3 and TRBJ2-1, with D tentatively TRBD2 (6 bases). The CDR3 sequence is 14 residues long. In germline, CDR1 is ENHRY, CDR2 SYGVKD. Trimming stripped 0 bases from V and 7 bases from J, with 10 bases between. CDR3 nucleotides: TGTGCCATCAGTGAGTCACGACTAGAGAATGAGCAGTTCTTC. Translated, it gives CAISESRLENEQFF.

This chain uses TRBV27 with TRBJ2-7, with D tentatively TRBD1 (5 bases). V lost 6 bases, J lost 3 bases, and 12 bases lay in between. The germline V gene encodes CDR1 MNHEY and CDR2 SMNVEV (reference sequence). This CDR3 is 13 amino acids long. The CDR3 region has the DNA TGTGCCAGCAGAGATACAGGTGACTACGAGCAGTACTTC. Translating gives CASRDTGDYEQYF.

This clonotype was seen many times. The gene calls are TRBV5-1 and TRBJ2-3; 9 bases are a match to TRBD2. V lost 2 bases, J lost 6 bases, and 10 bases stayed unmatched. This CDR3 is built from 16 residues. Looked up from germline, CDR1 is SGHRS and CDR2 is YFSETQ. The CDR3 protein is CASSFDRAGGGDTQYF. CDR3 nucleotide sequence: TGCGCCAGCAGCTTCGATAGAGCGGGAGGCGGGGATACGCAGTATTTT.

This clonotype was seen at least ten times. The chain is built from TRBV10-3 and TRBJ1-1; D is perhaps TRBD1 (5 bases). The CDR3 loop spans 17 amino acids. Trimming took 3 bases from V and 1 from J, leaving 18 bases between them. CDR1 and CDR2 from the germline V gene are ENHRY and SYGVKD. CDR3 bases: TGTGCCATCAGTGACGCCCCCCTGGGGCACGCGAACACTGAAGCTTTCTTT. Its translation is CAISDAPLGHANTEAFF.

J is TRBJ1-1 and V is TRBV5-1; D possibly corresponds to TRBD1 (5 bases). There are 15 residues in the CDR3. V was pared by 4 bases and J by 4 bases, with 17 bases between. CDR1 and CDR2 from the germline V gene are SGHRS and YFSETQ. CDR3 in amino acids: CASSVSGNSGTEAFF. The CDR3 DNA reads as TGCGCCAGCAGCGTCTCAGGGAATTCAGGCACTGAAGCTTTCTTT.

This clonotype was observed a few times. The chain joins TRBV4-1 to TRBJ2-7; perhaps TRBD2 as D (5 bases). V lost 1 base, J lost 0 bases, and 10 bases lay in between. Germline V gene data show CDR1 as MGHRA and CDR2 as YSYEKL. The CDR3 sequence is 15 residues long. CDR3 coding DNA: TGCGCCAGCAGCCAAGTCCGGGGAAGCTCCTACGAGCAGTACTTC. Translating it yields CASSQVRGSSYEQYF.

This clonotype was recorded at least ten times. The rearrangement uses TRBV20-1 and TRBJ1-6, with D hard to call. CDR1 is DFQATT, CDR2 SNEGSKA, per germline (reference sequence). The V and J ends lost 4 bases and 10 bases respectively, with 17 bases between them. The CDR3 contains 14 residues. CDR3: CSATPGQRSSPLHF. The CDR3 nucleotides read TGCAGTGCTACGCCGGGCCAGAGATCCTCACCCCTCCACTTT.

In this sample, this clonotype turned up a few times. This sequence joins TRBV5-1 and TRBJ2-3; no reliable D call. Trimming left V 0 bases short and J 0 bases short, with 5 bases between. Germline-derived CDR1 and CDR2 are SGHRS and YFSETQ. The CDR3 runs 14 residues. CDR3 in amino acids: CASSLDTSTDTQYF. The DNA of the CDR3 is TGCGCCAGCAGCTTGGACACTAGCACAGATACGCAGTATTTT.

This clonotype has just a few counts. J is TRBJ2-5 and V is TRBV12-3 or TRBV12-4; 13 bases map to TRBD2. The J segment lost 7 bases and the V segment lost 7 bases, leaving 9 bases of the junction unmatched. The CDR3 is 15 amino acids. The DNA for the CDR3 is TGTGCCAGCACCCGGACTAGCGGGGGTGGGGGGACCCAGTACTTC. It is translated as CASTRTSGGGGTQYF.

This clonotype was picked up a small number of times. The rearrangement uses TRBV24-1 and TRBJ1-5; 8 bases map to TRBD1. In germline, CDR1 is KGHDR, CDR2 SFDVKD. Trimming at V came to 4 bases and at J to 7 bases, leaving 8 bases not matched to a gene. There are 15 residues in the CDR3. CDR3 in amino acids: CATSESGQGGQPQHF. For the CDR3, the DNA is TGTGCCACCAGTGAAAGTGGACAGGGAGGCCAGCCCCAGCATTTT.

The V and J genes are TRBV19 and TRBJ2-5; 7 nucleotides match TRBD2. Germline V CDR1 and CDR2: LNHDA, SQIVND (reference sequence). CDR3 length: 15 residues. V lost 2 bases and J lost 5; bases outside the gene matches: 8. The CDR3 sequence: CASSISSGGWETQYF. In DNA form, the CDR3 reads TGTGCCAGTAGTATATCCTCGGGAGGATGGGAGACCCAGTACTTC.

There are a few counts of this clonotype. Here the CDR3 reads CASSQETGLGQPQHF. The CDR3 DNA reads TGCGCCAGCAGCCAAGAGACAGGGCTGGGACAGCCCCAGCATTTT. V and J are TRBV4-1 and TRBJ1-5, with 7 bases aligning to TRBD1. Per germline, CDR1 MGHRA and CDR2 YSYEKL. V was pared by 0 bases and J by 7 bases, with 6 bases of the junction left unmatched. The CDR3 length is 15 residues.

There are a few counts of this clonotype. The J gene is TRBJ2-1, the V gene TRBV6-2 or TRBV6-3, with unresolved D. The CDR3 consists of 15 residues. The germline V gene has CDR1 MNHEY and CDR2 SVGEGT. The V gene lost 7 bases and the J gene lost 4 bases, with 17 bases spanning the gap. The CDR3 spells CASKNRPLGYNEQFF. The CDR3 nucleotides are TGTGCCAGCAAAAATCGACCCCTGGGGTACAATGAGCAGTTCTTC.

This clonotype came up a few times. This chain uses TRBV19 with TRBJ2-1; unclear D gene. CDR1 is LNHDA, CDR2 SQIVND, per germline (reference sequence). CDR3 length: 12 residues. V dropped 5 bases and J dropped 9 bases, with 11 bases sitting between them. The CDR3 is CASSEIYGEQFF. For the CDR3, the DNA is TGTGCCAGTAGTGAAATTTATGGTGAGCAGTTCTTC.

This chain links TRBV10-3 with TRBJ1-5; possibly TRBD1 for D (5 bases). Germline V gene data show CDR1 as ENHRY and CDR2 as SYGVKD. V was clipped by 2 bases and J by 3 bases, with 11 bases between them. The CDR3 loop spans 15 amino acids. CDR3 sequence (DNA): TGTGCCATCAGTGAGGGGACGGCTAACAATCAGCCCCAGCATTTT. As protein: CAISEGTANNQPQHF.

The chain carries TRBV5-1 and TRBJ2-5; D is undetermined. V was clipped by 3 bases and J by 2 bases, with 14 bases between them. Germline V gene lookup returns CDR1 SGHRS and CDR2 YFSETQ. This CDR3 spans 15 amino acids. The CDR3 reads CASSYGGSGQETQYF. In nucleotides, the CDR3 is TGCGCCAGCAGCTACGGCGGTTCAGGACAAGAGACCCAGTACTTC. The entire variable domain, with the rest obtained from reference TRBV5-1 and TRBJ2-5, is as follows: KAGVTQTPRYLIKTRGQQVTLSCSPISGHRSVSWYQQTPGQGLQFLFEYFSETQRNKGNFPGRFSGRQFSNSRSEMNVSTLELGDSALYLCASSYGGSGQETQYFGPGTRLLVL.

This clonotype was observed a handful of times. The chain recombines TRBV9 with TRBJ2-1; D remains ambiguous. Looked up from germline, CDR1 is SGDLS and CDR2 is YYNGEE. The CDR3 runs 13 residues. V was clipped by 0 bases and J by 6 bases, with 7 bases between them. The DNA for the CDR3 is TGTGCCAGCAGCGTAGGGCCTAGCAATGAGCAGTTCTTC. Amino acids: CASSVGPSNEQFF.

This clonotype was picked up many times. V and J are TRBV5-1 and TRBJ2-3; the match to TRBD1 covers 8 bases. With V trimmed by 1 base and J by 10 bases, 11 bases remained unmatched. Germline assignment: CDR1 SGHRS and CDR2 YFSETQ. This CDR3 is built from 15 residues. CDR3 in DNA: TGCGCCAGCAGCTTGTGGACAGGGAAGGCTACTGCGCAGTATTTT. This sequence encodes CASSLWTGKATAQYF.

The V call is TRBV20-1, the J call TRBJ2-7; TRBD2 matches at 7 bases. Germline lookup yields CDR1 DFQATT and CDR2 SNEGSKA (reference sequence). V trimming: 5 bases; J trimming: 7 bases; junction bases outside the gene matches: 8. CDR3 length equals 12 residues. CDR3: CSAVDPGGEQYV. In DNA form, the CDR3 reads TGCAGTGCTGTGGACCCCGGGGGGGAGCAGTACGTC.

The chain links TRBV10-3 to TRBJ2-1; tentatively, D is TRBD2 (7 bases). Trimming cost V 8 bases and J 8 bases, with 16 bases left between them. CDR1 and CDR2 from the germline V gene are ENHRY and SYGVKD. The CDR3 covers 13 residues. This CDR3 is CAIQGGGVDEQFF. DNA for the CDR3: TGTGCCATCCAAGGGGGGGGAGTAGATGAGCAGTTCTTC.

This clonotype was seen a few times. The V and J genes are TRBV4-1 and TRBJ2-5; maybe TRBD1 (6 bases). The germline V gene encodes CDR1 MGHRA and CDR2 YSYEKL. Trimming stripped 4 bases from V and 4 bases from J, with 10 bases between. This CDR3 has 13 amino acids. The CDR3, as DNA: TGCGCCAGCAGCCTGACAGGTGGAGAGACCCAGTACTTC. The encoded protein is CASSLTGGETQYF.

This clonotype turned up a few times. J is TRBJ2-1 and V is TRBV9, with 8 bases that match TRBD2. The CDR3 length is 16 residues. Germline-derived CDR1 and CDR2 are SGDLS and YYNGEE. After removal of 0 bases from V and 4 bases from J, the junction contained 6 bases not matched to a gene. CDR3 nucleotide sequence: TGTGCCAGCAGCGTAGGAGCGGGAGAAATGTACAATGAGCAGTTCTTC. Its translation: CASSVGAGEMYNEQFF. Drawing the rest from reference TRBV9 and TRBJ2-1, the complete variable domain is DSGVTQTPKHLITATGQRVTLRCSPRSGDLSVYWYQQSLDQGLQFLIQYYNGEERAKGNILERFSAQQFPDLHSELNLSSLELGDSALYFCASSVGAGEMYNEQFFGPGTRLTVL.